These 8 T cell receptor beta chains were all obtained from the same sample, sequenced in a study of blood T cell repertoires in COVID-19. Some clones are missing from TCRdb's copy, which holds only in-frame ones; the method was immunoSEQ multiplex PCR. There are about 180,000 clones in the sample; about 81% occur only once, and approximately 10% lies in the top ten. Sequenced sample: peripheral blood. The receptor source for this set is an elderly woman with COVID-19, enrolled during active disease.

The chain uses TRBV11-2 and TRBJ2-7; D perhaps matches TRBD2 (6 bases). V was shortened by 2 bases and J by 2 bases, with 10 bases between the two germline ends. This CDR3 has 14 residues. CDR1 SGHAT and CDR2 FQNNGV come from the germline V gene. CDR3 coding DNA: TGTGCCAGCAGCTTAAGTAGCGGCACCTACGAGCAGTACTTC. Translation: CASSLSSGTYEQYF.

The chain joins TRBV10-1 to TRBJ2-7; 7 bases match TRBD1. Unmatched junction bases numbered 9, after V lost 10 bases and J lost 3 bases. The CDR3 contains 13 residues. CDR1 is WNHNN and CDR2 is SYGVQD in the germline V gene (reference sequence). CDR3 sequence reads: CATPEGQSYEQYF. The CDR3 DNA is TGCGCCACACCAGAGGGACAGAGCTACGAGCAGTACTTC.

The V gene is TRBV24-1, the J gene TRBJ2-2; the match to TRBD1 covers 7 bases. The CDR3 is 16 amino acids. Germline values: CDR1 KGHDR, CDR2 SFDVKD. V was pared by 2 bases and J by 6 bases, with 8 bases of the junction left unmatched. The CDR3 DNA follows: TGTGCCACCAGTGATTGGGACAGCTCCTATCCCGGGGAGCTGTTTTTT. This translates into CATSDWDSSYPGELFF.

This clone was counted between two and nine times. The chain is built from TRBV3-1 (or the pseudogene TRBV3-2) and TRBJ1-5; D remains ambiguous. This CDR3 is built from 14 residues. Per germline, CDR1 LGHDT and CDR2 YNNKEL (reference sequence). The germline V and J ends were trimmed by 0 bases and 7 bases, with 10 bases remaining between them. CDR3 in amino acids: CASSQDRFIQPQHF. The CDR3 DNA follows: TGTGCCAGCAGCCAAGATCGTTTTATCCAGCCCCAGCATTTT.

The chain links TRBV4-2 to TRBJ2-3, with 7 bases identical to TRBD2. This CDR3 has 18 amino acids. Germline-derived CDR1 and CDR2 are LGHNA and YNFKEQ. Trimming removed 2 bases from V and 0 bases from J; junction bases left unmatched: 11. The CDR3 bases are TGTGCCAGCAGCCAAATGGAGAGCGGGGCCACTAGCACAGATACGCAGTATTTT. Translated, it gives CASSQMESGATSTDTQYF.

This chain joins TRBV3-1 (or the pseudogene TRBV3-2) and TRBJ2-1, with TRBD2 matching 12 bases. V gave up 0 bases and J gave up 0 bases; unmatched junction bases: 12. This CDR3 comprises 21 residues. Per germline, CDR1 LGHDT and CDR2 YNNKEL (reference sequence). The CDR3 sequence: CASSQDRRTSGDNSSYNEQFF. CDR3 bases: TGTGCCAGCAGCCAAGATCGTAGGACTAGCGGGGATAACAGCTCCTACAATGAGCAGTTCTTC.

CDR3 nucleotides: TGTGCCAGCAGTACCGGGACAGGGTATGGCTACACCTTC. It codes for CASSTGTGYGYTF. The rearrangement uses TRBV25-1 and TRBJ1-2; 9 bases fit TRBD1. In germline, CDR1 is MGHDK, CDR2 SYGVNS. This CDR3 has 13 residues. V was pared by 5 bases and J by 5 bases, with 3 bases of the junction left unmatched.

J is TRBJ2-3 and V is TRBV9, with a weak D call TRBD2 (6 bases). This CDR3 comprises 13 residues. In germline, CDR1 is SGDLS, CDR2 YYNGEE. V was clipped by 4 bases and J by 9 bases, with 15 bases between them. CDR3 in amino acids: CASSPSTRGTQYF. As DNA, the CDR3 is TGTGCCAGCAGCCCTTCGACTAGAGGAACGCAGTATTTT.